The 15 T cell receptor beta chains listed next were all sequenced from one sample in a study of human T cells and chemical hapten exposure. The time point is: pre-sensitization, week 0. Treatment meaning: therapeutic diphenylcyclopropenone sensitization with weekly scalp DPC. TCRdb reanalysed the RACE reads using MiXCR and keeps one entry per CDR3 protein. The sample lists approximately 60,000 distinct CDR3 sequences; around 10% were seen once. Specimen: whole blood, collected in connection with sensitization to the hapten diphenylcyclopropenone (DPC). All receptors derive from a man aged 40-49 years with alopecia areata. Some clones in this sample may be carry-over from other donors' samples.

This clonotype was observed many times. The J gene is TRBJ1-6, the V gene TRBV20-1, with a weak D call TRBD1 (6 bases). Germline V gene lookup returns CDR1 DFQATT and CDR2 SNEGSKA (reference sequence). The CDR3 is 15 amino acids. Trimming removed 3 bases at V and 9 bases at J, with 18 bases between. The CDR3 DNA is TGCAGTGCTAGGCCGGGGGGCAGACGAAGTTCACCCCTCCACTTT. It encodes CSARPGGRRSSPLHF.

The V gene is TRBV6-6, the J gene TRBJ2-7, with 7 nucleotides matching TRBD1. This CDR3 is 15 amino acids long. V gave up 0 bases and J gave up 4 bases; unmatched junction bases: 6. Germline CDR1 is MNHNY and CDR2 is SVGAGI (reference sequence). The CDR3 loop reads CASSYSKLQGYEQYF. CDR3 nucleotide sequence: TGTGCCAGCAGTTACTCGAAATTACAGGGGTACGAGCAGTACTTC.

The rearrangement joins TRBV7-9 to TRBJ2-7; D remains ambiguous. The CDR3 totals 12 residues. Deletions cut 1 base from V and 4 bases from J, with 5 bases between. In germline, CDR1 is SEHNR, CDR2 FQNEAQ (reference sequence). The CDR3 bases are TGTGCCAGCAGCTTAGTCCCATACGAGCAGTACTTC. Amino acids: CASSLVPYEQYF.

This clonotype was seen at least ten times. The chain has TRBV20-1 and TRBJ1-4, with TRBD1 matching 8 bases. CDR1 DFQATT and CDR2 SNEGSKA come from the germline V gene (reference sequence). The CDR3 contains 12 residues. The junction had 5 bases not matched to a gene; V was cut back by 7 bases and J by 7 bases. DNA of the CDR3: TGCAGTGTCGGCCAGGGGGCTGAAAAACTGTTTTTT. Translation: CSVGQGAEKLFF.

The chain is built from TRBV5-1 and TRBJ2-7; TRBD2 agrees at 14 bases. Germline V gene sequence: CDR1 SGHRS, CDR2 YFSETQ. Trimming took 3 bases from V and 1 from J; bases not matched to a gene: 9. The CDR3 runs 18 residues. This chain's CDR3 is CASSSGTSGGQTSYEQYF. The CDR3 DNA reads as TGCGCCAGCAGCTCCGGGACTAGCGGGGGCCAGACGTCCTACGAGCAGTACTTC.

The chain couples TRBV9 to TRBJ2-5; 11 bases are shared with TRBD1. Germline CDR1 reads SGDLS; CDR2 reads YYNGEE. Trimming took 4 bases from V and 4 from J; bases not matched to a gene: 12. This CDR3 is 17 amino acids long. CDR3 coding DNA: TGTGCCAGCAGCCGCCTCCGGGACAGGGGGAGTAGAGAGACCCAGTACTTC. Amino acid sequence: CASSRLRDRGSRETQYF.

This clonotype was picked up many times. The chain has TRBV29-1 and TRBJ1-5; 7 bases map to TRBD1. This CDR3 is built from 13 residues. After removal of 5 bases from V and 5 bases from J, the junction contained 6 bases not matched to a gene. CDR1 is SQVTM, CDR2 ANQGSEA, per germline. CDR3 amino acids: CSVRGTADQPQHF. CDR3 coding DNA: TGCAGCGTTCGCGGGACAGCGGATCAGCCCCAGCATTTT.

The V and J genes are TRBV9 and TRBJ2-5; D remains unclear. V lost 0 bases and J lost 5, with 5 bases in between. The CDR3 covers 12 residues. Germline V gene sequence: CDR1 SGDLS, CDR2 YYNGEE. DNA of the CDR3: TGTGCCAGCAGCGTAGTCGGGGAGACCCAGTACTTC. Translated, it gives CASSVVGETQYF.

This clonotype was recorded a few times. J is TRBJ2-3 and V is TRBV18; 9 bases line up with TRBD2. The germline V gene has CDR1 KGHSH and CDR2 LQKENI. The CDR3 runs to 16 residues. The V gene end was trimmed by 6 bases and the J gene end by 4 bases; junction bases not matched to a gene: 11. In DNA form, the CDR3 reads TGTGCCAGCTCCCTCCGTAGCGGGAGAGCGGCAGATACGCAGTATTTT. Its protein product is CASSLRSGRAADTQYF.

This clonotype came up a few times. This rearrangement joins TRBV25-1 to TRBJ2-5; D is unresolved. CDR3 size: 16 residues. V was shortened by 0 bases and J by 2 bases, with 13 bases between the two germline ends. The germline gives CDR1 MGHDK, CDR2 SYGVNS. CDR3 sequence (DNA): TGTGCCAGCAGTGAATATCAGTTGGGGATACAAGAGACCCAGTACTTC. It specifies CASSEYQLGIQETQYF.

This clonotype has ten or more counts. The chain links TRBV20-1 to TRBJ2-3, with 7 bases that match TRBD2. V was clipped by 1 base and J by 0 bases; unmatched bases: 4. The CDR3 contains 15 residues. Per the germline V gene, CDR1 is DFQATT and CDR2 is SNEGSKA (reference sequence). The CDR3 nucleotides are TGCAGTGCTAGAGGGGGTAGCGGGAGCACAGATACGCAGTATTTT. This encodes CSARGGSGSTDTQYF.

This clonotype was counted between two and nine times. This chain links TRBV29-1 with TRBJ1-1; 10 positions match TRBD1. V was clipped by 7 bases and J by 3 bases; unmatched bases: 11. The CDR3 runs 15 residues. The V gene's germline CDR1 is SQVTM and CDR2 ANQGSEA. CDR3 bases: TGCAGCGGTGGCCAGGGGACAGGGGTTTACACTGAAGCTTTCTTT. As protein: CSGGQGTGVYTEAFF.

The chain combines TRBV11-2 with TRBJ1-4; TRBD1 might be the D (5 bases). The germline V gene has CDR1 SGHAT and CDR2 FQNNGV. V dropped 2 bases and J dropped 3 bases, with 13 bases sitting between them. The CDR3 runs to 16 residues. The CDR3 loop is CASSLIWGGPNEKLFF. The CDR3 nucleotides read TGTGCCAGCAGCTTAATTTGGGGGGGACCTAATGAAAAACTGTTTTTT.

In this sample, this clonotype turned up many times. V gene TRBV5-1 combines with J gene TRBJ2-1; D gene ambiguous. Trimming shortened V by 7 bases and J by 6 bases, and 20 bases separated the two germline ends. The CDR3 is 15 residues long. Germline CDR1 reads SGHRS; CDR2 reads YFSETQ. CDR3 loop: CASVPVSLTPNEQFF. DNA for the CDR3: TGCGCCAGCGTGCCGGTCAGTCTCACCCCCAATGAGCAGTTCTTC.

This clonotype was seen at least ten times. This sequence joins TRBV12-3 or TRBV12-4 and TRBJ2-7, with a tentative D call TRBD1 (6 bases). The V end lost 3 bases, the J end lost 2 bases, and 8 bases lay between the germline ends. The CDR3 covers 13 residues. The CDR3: CASSFDRTYEQYF. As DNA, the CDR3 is TGTGCCAGCAGTTTCGACAGGACCTACGAGCAGTACTTC.